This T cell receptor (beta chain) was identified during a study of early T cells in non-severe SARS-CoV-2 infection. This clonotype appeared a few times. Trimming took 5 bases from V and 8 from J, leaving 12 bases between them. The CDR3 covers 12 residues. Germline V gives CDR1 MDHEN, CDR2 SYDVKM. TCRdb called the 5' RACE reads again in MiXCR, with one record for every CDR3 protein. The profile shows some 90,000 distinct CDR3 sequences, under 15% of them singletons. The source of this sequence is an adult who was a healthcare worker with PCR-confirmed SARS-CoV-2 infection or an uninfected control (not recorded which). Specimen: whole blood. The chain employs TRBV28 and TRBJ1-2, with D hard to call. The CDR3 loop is CASSRGRQGYTF. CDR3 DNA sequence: TGTGCCAGCAGTCGGGGAAGGCAAGGCTACACCTTC.